These 24 T cell receptor beta chains share one sample of origin, sequenced in a study of blood T cell repertoires in COVID-19. TCRdb keeps only in-frame clones here, not all; method: immunoSEQ multiplex PCR. The data show around 290,000 clones, with 88% seen just once and around 2% held by the top ten. Specimen: PBMCs or T cells enriched from blood (not recorded which). Receptors were obtained from an older woman in a cohort exposed to, infected with or recovered from COVID-19 (not recorded which).

The chain couples TRBV28 to TRBJ1-5; unclear D gene. V was shortened by 7 bases and J by 2 bases, with 21 bases between the two germline ends. From germline, CDR1 is MDHEN and CDR2 SYDVKM. The CDR3 consists of 17 residues. The CDR3 protein is CASNTIWEGGGNQPQHF. The CDR3 DNA sequence: TGTGCCAGCAATACCATCTGGGAGGGCGGAGGCAATCAGCCCCAGCATTTT.

The chain is built from TRBV19 and TRBJ1-5; 9 nucleotides line up with TRBD1. This CDR3 comprises 13 residues. V lost 8 bases to trimming and J lost 10 bases; unmatched junction nucleotides: 9. Germline CDR1 and CDR2: LNHDA and SQIVND (reference sequence). This CDR3 reads CASSVGQGTPQHF. CDR3 DNA sequence: TGTGCCAGTTCGGTCGGACAGGGGACTCCCCAGCATTTT.

V and J are TRBV5-1 and TRBJ1-1; D remains unclear. Trimming shortened V by 0 bases and J by 4 bases, and 13 bases separated the two germline ends. Looked up from germline, CDR1 is SGHRS and CDR2 is YFSETQ. The CDR3 is made up of 15 amino acids. The CDR3 bases are TGCGCCAGCAGCTTGGCCTCGAGAGGGCCCACTGAAGCTTTCTTT. Protein sequence: CASSLASRGPTEAFF.

V and J are TRBV7-2 and TRBJ2-7, with 8 bases lining up with TRBD1. The CDR3 is 15 amino acids. Trimming at V came to 3 bases and at J to 4 bases, leaving 8 bases not matched to a gene. The germline V gene encodes CDR1 SGHTA and CDR2 FQGNSA. The CDR3 reads CASSFETGAVYEQYF. The CDR3, as DNA: TGTGCCAGCAGCTTTGAGACAGGGGCTGTGTACGAGCAGTACTTC.

This rearrangement joins TRBV4-2 to TRBJ2-7; D perhaps matches TRBD1 (6 bases). Germline CDR1 reads LGHNA; CDR2 reads YNFKEQ. This CDR3 has 15 residues. The V gene lost 4 bases and the J gene lost 2 bases, with 15 bases spanning the gap. DNA for the CDR3: TGTGCCAGCAGCCTACGGGACACTTTCCCCTACGAGCAGTACTTC. It specifies CASSLRDTFPYEQYF.

This clone was counted once. The genes are TRBV7-2 and TRBJ2-1, with D unresolved. CDR3 size: 14 residues. The V end lost 5 bases, the J end lost 15 bases, and 23 bases lay between the germline ends. Germline CDR1 SGHTA, CDR2 FQGNSA. CDR3: CASSLSDSINRSFF. The DNA of the CDR3 is TGTGCCAGCAGCCTATCCGACTCCATAAATCGGTCGTTCTTC.

The chain couples TRBV2 to TRBJ2-7; D is unclear. Germline loops: CDR1 SNHLY, CDR2 FYNNEI. Trimming stripped 3 bases from V and 2 bases from J, with 11 bases between. This CDR3 has 14 residues. The CDR3 DNA reads as TGTGCCAGCAGTGACCTGGGCCTTACCTACGAGCAGTACTTC. It translates to CASSDLGLTYEQYF.

The chain recombines TRBV4-3 with TRBJ2-3; tentative D call: TRBD1 (5 bases). The CDR3 is 15 amino acids. CDR1 and CDR2 from the germline V gene are LGHNA and YSLEER. V lost 5 bases and J lost 2, with 14 bases in between. The CDR3 here is CASSSQAGHTDTQYF. CDR3 DNA: TGCGCCAGCAGCTCCCAGGCAGGGCACACAGATACGCAGTATTTT.

This chain joins TRBV5-6 and TRBJ1-5, with D unresolved. This CDR3 region has 14 residues. Germline CDR1 SGHDT, CDR2 YYEEEE. Trimming took 0 bases from V and 11 from J, leaving 15 bases between them. CDR3 sequence (DNA): TGTGCCAGCAGCTTGGGCAGGCCTCCTGTAACCCAGCATTTT. Translating gives CASSLGRPPVTQHF.

The chain links TRBV6-5 to TRBJ1-4, with 7 bases matching TRBD1. Per germline, CDR1 MNHEY and CDR2 SVGAGI. Losses at the gene ends were 6 bases for V and 7 bases for J; bases not matched to a gene: 11. The CDR3 covers 15 residues. CDR3 residues: CASSLATGSGEKLFF. The CDR3 DNA reads TGTGCCAGCAGCCTAGCGACAGGGTCTGGTGAAAAACTGTTTTTT.

V gene TRBV2 combines with J gene TRBJ1-1, with unresolved D. Germline CDR1 is SNHLY and CDR2 is FYNNEI. This CDR3 comprises 14 residues. The V end was cut by 4 bases, the J end by 1 base, with 10 bases between. CDR3 in amino acids: CASSVSRSNTEAFF. The CDR3 DNA sequence: TGTGCCAGCAGTGTTTCCAGGTCGAACACTGAAGCTTTCTTT.

This clone was seen more than once but under ten times. Here the CDR3 reads CASTQSCRPQHF. The DNA for the CDR3 is TGTGCCAGCACCCAGTCCTGTCGGCCCCAGCATTTT. The V and J genes are TRBV27 and TRBJ1-5; D uncertain. Germline V gives CDR1 MNHEY, CDR2 SMNVEV (reference sequence). Deletions cut 7 bases from V and 9 bases from J, with 13 bases between. The CDR3 covers 12 residues.

V is TRBV11-3 and J is TRBJ1-3, with a possible D match to TRBD1 (6 bases). The V and J ends lost 0 bases and 0 bases respectively, with 9 bases between them. The CDR3 loop spans 16 amino acids. Germline CDR1 reads SGHNT; CDR2 reads YENEEA. The CDR3 sequence is CASSLDGQISGNTIYF. CDR3 nucleotide sequence: TGTGCCAGCAGCTTAGATGGACAGATCTCTGGAAACACCATATATTTT.

The rearrangement joins TRBV18 to TRBJ1-2; TRBD1 agrees at 7 bases. Germline CDR1 reads KGHSH; CDR2 reads LQKENI. V gave up 6 bases and J gave up 0 bases; unmatched junction bases: 7. The CDR3 totals 15 residues. The CDR3 loop reads CASSRDRATNYGYTF. DNA of the CDR3: TGTGCCAGCTCCCGGGACAGAGCAACTAACTATGGCTACACCTTC.

This rearrangement joins TRBV28 to TRBJ2-1; 10 positions agree with TRBD2. Germline values: CDR1 MDHEN, CDR2 SYDVKM. CDR3 size: 14 residues. J was trimmed by 3 bases and V by 7 bases; bases with no gene match: 3. CDR3 sequence (DNA): TGTGCCAGCACGCTAGCGGGAGTCTACAATGAGCAGTTCTTC. It is translated as CASTLAGVYNEQFF.

V usage is TRBV7-9 and J usage is TRBJ2-1; a weak D match, TRBD1 (8 bases). The CDR3 has 14 amino acids. V was trimmed by 3 bases and J by 7 bases, leaving 13 bases between them. The germline V gene has CDR1 SEHNR and CDR2 FQNEAQ (reference sequence). CDR3 bases: TGTGCCAGCAGCTTCCCACAGGGGGGGAATGAGCAGTTCTTC. It encodes CASSFPQGGNEQFF.

V usage is TRBV10-1 and J usage is TRBJ2-5; the D is unclear. From germline, CDR1 is WNHNN and CDR2 SYGVQD (reference sequence). The ends were cut back, 0 bases at V and 3 bases at J, with 8 bases in the middle. CDR3 length: 14 amino acids. DNA of the CDR3: TGCGCCAGCAGTGAGTCCGGAGCAAAAGAGACCCAGTACTTC. This gives the protein CASSESGAKETQYF.

CDR3 residues: CASSIGVGQGAPEQYF. The CDR3 nucleotides are TGTGCCAGTAGTATAGGAGTCGGACAGGGGGCTCCCGAGCAGTACTTC. This chain joins TRBV19 and TRBJ2-7; 11 bases align to TRBD1. Germline V gene sequence: CDR1 LNHDA, CDR2 SQIVND (reference sequence). V lost 1 base to trimming and J lost 6 bases; unmatched junction nucleotides: 8. There are 16 residues in the CDR3. The entire variable domain, with the rest obtained from reference TRBV19 and TRBJ2-7, is as follows: DGGITQSPKYLFRKEGQNVTLSCEQNLNHDAMYWYRQDPGQGLRLIYYSQIVNDFQKGDIAEGYSVSREKKESFPLTVTSAQKNPTAFYLCASSIGVGQGAPEQYFGPGTRLTVT.

This chain connects TRBV2 to TRBJ1-1; D not certain. The CDR3 totals 13 residues. CDR1 is SNHLY, CDR2 FYNNEI, per germline. V was cut by 4 bases and J by 4 bases, with 10 bases left in between. The CDR3: CASSADIRTEAFF. The CDR3 nucleotides read TGTGCCAGCAGTGCCGACATACGCACTGAAGCTTTCTTT.

This clone showed up just a few times. J is TRBJ1-6 and V is TRBV6-5, with D uncertain. CDR3 length: 15 residues. Between the trimmed V and J ends, which lost 6 bases and 0 bases, there was a span of 9 bases. The germline V gene has CDR1 MNHEY and CDR2 SVGAGI. The CDR3 here is CASRPRGSYNSPLHF. The CDR3 nucleotides read TGTGCCAGCAGGCCGCGGGGCTCCTATAATTCACCCCTCCACTTT.

This chain links TRBV7-3 with TRBJ2-7; 8 positions agree with TRBD1. The length of the CDR3 is 13 residues. Looked up from germline, CDR1 is SGHTA and CDR2 is FQGTGA. V lost 2 bases to trimming and J lost 6 bases; unmatched junction nucleotides: 3. CDR3 sequence reads: CASSLLTGGEQYF. The CDR3 region has the DNA TGTGCCAGCAGCTTATTAACAGGGGGCGAGCAGTACTTC.

The rearrangement uses TRBV28 and TRBJ2-1, with D possibly TRBD1 on 6 matching bases. The CDR3 extends over 14 amino acids. The V gene's germline CDR1 is MDHEN and CDR2 SYDVKM. Trimming cost V 8 bases and J 1 base, with 12 bases left between them. The CDR3 spells CASWTVPSYNEQFF. As DNA, the CDR3 is TGTGCCAGCTGGACAGTCCCTTCCTACAATGAGCAGTTCTTC.

V usage is TRBV21-1 and J usage is TRBJ2-3; the table assigns TRBD1, which was not confirmed against the DNA. TRBV21-1 constitutes a pseudogene. This CDR3 contains 16 residues. The CDR3 loop is CASSKAQGAFTDTQYF. The DNA for the CDR3 is TGTGCCAGCAGCAAGGCCCAGGGGGCGTTCACAGATACGCAGTATTTT.

This rearrangement joins TRBV5-4 to TRBJ1-2, with 8 bases aligning to TRBD1. This CDR3 has 13 amino acids. The germline CDR1 and CDR2 sequences are SGHNT and YYREEE (reference sequence). With 4 bases clipped from V and 4 bases from J, the junction kept 3 bases outside the gene matches. The CDR3 sequence is CASSPGTGYGYTF. The CDR3, as DNA: TGTGCCAGCAGCCCCGGGACAGGCTATGGCTACACCTTC.